This T cell receptor (beta chain) was sequenced in a study of Tregs in tolerant kidney transplant recipients. There are 18 residues in the CDR3. Germline V gene data show CDR1 as MNHEY and CDR2 as SMNVEV (reference sequence). Trimming at V came to 3 bases and at J to 8 bases, leaving 11 bases not matched to a gene. As concerns this clone: Its matching antigen is unknown.

Produced via immunoSEQ multiplex PCR; TCRdb's table is partial and in-frame only. Among approximately 98,000 clones, around 87% were seen once, and the ten largest hold 0.34%. The study's findings and limits: This study did not directly address biological reproducibility.

The receptor comes from a human donor who received a combined kidney and bone marrow transplant. The sample consisted of CD4+ T cells from blood, taken before the transplant. The chain combines TRBV27 with TRBJ2-1, with 15 nucleotides matching TRBD2. CDR3 in amino acids: CASSFLGLAGGTGDEQFF. The CDR3 region has the DNA TGTGCCAGCAGTTTCCTCGGACTAGCGGGAGGGACTGGGGATGAGCAGTTCTTC.